This TCR beta chain was captured in a study of human T cells and chemical hapten exposure. Points from the study as a whole: Versus controls, expanded TCRs had significantly more large CDR3 similarity clusters. PT1 expanded TCR counts and patch test score correlated positively.

Trimming pared 3 bases from V and 7 bases from J, leaving 13 bases between. The germline CDR1 and CDR2 sequences are SGHDN and FVKESK. The CDR3 has 13 amino acids. As to time point: pre-sensitization, week 0. Treatment: therapeutic diphenylcyclopropenone sensitization with weekly scalp DPC. The study's library attached unique molecular identifiers to single cDNA molecules. Each CDR3 protein is one row after TCRdb ran MiXCR on the RACE reads. The sample gives 300,000 to 400,000 distinct CDR3 sequences, 4% to 6% of which show up once; just over 2.5% is in the top ten. This clonotype occurred a few times. Its antigen is unknown.

Here the sequenced sample was whole blood, taken in connection with sensitization to the hapten diphenylcyclopropenone (DPC). The receptor comes from a woman aged 45-65 years with alopecia areata. Some clones in this sample may be carry-over from other donors' samples. This sequence joins TRBV14 and TRBJ2-7; perhaps TRBD1 as D (8 bases). CDR3 region: CASSQYRGGEQYF. The CDR3 bases are TGTGCCAGCAGCCAGTACAGGGGGGGAGAGCAGTACTTC.